The 22 T cell receptor beta chains below all came from one sample that was sequenced in a study of blood T cell repertoires in COVID-19. The protocol was immunoSEQ multiplex PCR, while the TCRdb copy is restricted to in-frame clones and leaves out a portion. This sample has roughly 200,000 clones; around 85% occur once, and the top ten carry 9.5% to 13%. Sequencing was done on a sample of peripheral blood. These receptors were obtained from a human donor with active or convalescent COVID-19. The donor label of this sample is uncertain.

This chain uses TRBV19 with TRBJ2-4; 7 nucleotides align to TRBD1. J lost 4 bases, V lost 6 bases, and 6 bases had no gene match. The germline gives CDR1 LNHDA, CDR2 SQIVND (reference sequence). This CDR3 contains 14 residues. CDR3 residues: CASSSLGQKNIQYF. The CDR3 region has the DNA TGTGCCAGTAGCAGTCTGGGACAGAAAAACATTCAGTACTTC.

This clone has just a few counts. This sequence joins TRBV7-9 and TRBJ2-2; possible D gene TRBD2, 5 bases. V lost 6 bases, J lost 2 bases, and 10 bases lay in between. Germline V gene data show CDR1 as SEHNR and CDR2 as FQNEAQ (reference sequence). The CDR3 has 14 amino acids. Written as DNA, the CDR3 is TGTGCCAGCAGTTTGGACTTTAACACCGGGGAGCTGTTTTTT. It specifies CASSLDFNTGELFF.

A note on this clone: Other DNA variants within this sample encode the same CDR3. This chain links TRBV28 with TRBJ2-2; tentatively, D is TRBD1 (5 bases). This CDR3 is built from 13 residues. In germline, CDR1 is MDHEN, CDR2 SYDVKM. V lost 6 bases and J lost 5, with 10 bases in between. CDR3 in amino acids: CASRPQGTGELFF. CDR3 bases: TGTGCCAGCAGGCCTCAGGGAACCGGGGAGCTGTTTTTT.

The gene calls are TRBV4-2 and TRBJ2-1; possibly TRBD2 for D (7 bases). Per germline, CDR1 LGHNA and CDR2 YNFKEQ. Trimming cost V 1 base and J 5 bases, with 12 bases left between them. This CDR3 is 15 amino acids long. CDR3 in DNA: TGTGCCAGCAGCCAAGCGGGGGGCACGAACAATGAGCAGTTCTTC. Its translation is CASSQAGGTNNEQFF.

This clone was detected a few times. This rearrangement joins TRBV7-2 to TRBJ1-2; TRBD1 matches at 9 bases. Germline CDR1 and CDR2: SGHTA and FQGNSA. The CDR3 is 12 amino acids. V lost 7 bases and J lost 5; bases outside the gene matches: 2. DNA of the CDR3: TGTGCCAGCATCGGGACAGGGTATGGCTACACCTTC. Its translation is CASIGTGYGYTF.

This clone came up many times. CDR3 residues: CASSPRDRIADTQYF. CDR3 sequence (DNA): TGTGCCAGCAGCCCCAGGGACAGGATCGCAGATACGCAGTATTTT. V and J are TRBV11-2 and TRBJ2-3; 8 bases line up with TRBD1. The CDR3 runs 15 residues. Germline trimming cut 5 bases from V and 4 bases from J; bases unmatched to any gene: 8. Looked up from germline, CDR1 is SGHAT and CDR2 is FQNNGV.

V is TRBV7-9 and J is TRBJ2-7; D not resolved. V was pared by 4 bases and J by 3 bases, with 4 bases between. The CDR3 contains 11 residues. Per germline, CDR1 SEHNR and CDR2 FQNEAQ (reference sequence). The CDR3 spells CASSSLYEQYF. The CDR3 region has the DNA TGTGCCAGCAGCTCCCTCTACGAGCAGTACTTC. Looking up the rest from reference TRBV7-9 and TRBJ2-7 gives the full variable domain: DTGVSQNPRHKITKRGQNVTFRCDPISEHNRLYWYRQTLGQGPEFLTYFQNEAQLEKSRLLSDRFSAERPKGSFSTLEIQRTEQGDSAMYLCASSSLYEQYFGPGTRLTVT.

This chain links TRBV2 with TRBJ2-1, with D possibly matching TRBD2 (6 bases). The germline V gene has CDR1 SNHLY and CDR2 FYNNEI. V was pared by 4 bases and J by 13 bases, with 14 bases between. There are 12 residues in the CDR3. In DNA, the CDR3 is TGTGCCAGCAGTGTTACGGGACTGCACCAGTTCTTC. Its translation: CASSVTGLHQFF. Drawing the rest from reference TRBV2 and TRBJ2-1, the complete variable domain is EPEVTQTPSHQVTQMGQEVILRCVPISNHLYFYWYRQILGQKVEFLVSFYNNEISEKSEIFDDQFSVERPDGSNFTLKIRSTKLEDSAMYFCASSVTGLHQFFGPGTRLTVL.

The chain recombines TRBV7-2 with TRBJ2-3, with 10 bases fitting TRBD2. Germline CDR1 reads SGHTA; CDR2 reads FQGNSA. V shed 5 bases, J shed 3 bases, and the junction held 5 bases outside the gene matches. The CDR3 loop spans 15 amino acids. CDR3 coding DNA: TGTGCCAGCAGCCGGCTAGCGGGAGTAACAGATACGCAGTATTTT. Its translation is CASSRLAGVTDTQYF. Full variable domain (rest looked up from reference TRBV7-2 and TRBJ2-3): GAGVSQSPSNKVTEKGKDVELRCDPISGHTALYWYRQSLGQGLEFLIYFQGNSAPDKSGLPSDRFSAERTGGSVSTLTIQRTQQEDSAVYLCASSRLAGVTDTQYFGPGTRLTVL.

This chain connects TRBV2 to TRBJ2-1; 7 nucleotides match TRBD1. The V and J ends lost 4 bases and 8 bases, in that order; junction bases with no gene match: 8. The CDR3 is 14 residues long. CDR1 is SNHLY, CDR2 FYNNEI, per germline. CDR3: CASSVSGGIDEQFF. As DNA, the CDR3 is TGTGCCAGCAGTGTGTCAGGGGGTATCGATGAGCAGTTCTTC.

The chain joins TRBV7-3 to TRBJ2-2, with D tentatively TRBD2 (5 bases). V shed 4 bases and J shed 4 bases, with 10 bases lying between them. CDR1 and CDR2 from the germline V gene are SGHTA and FQGTGA. The CDR3 has 14 residues. The CDR3 DNA follows: TGTGCCAGCAGCTCCGCGGGCGTCACCGGGGAGCTGTTTTTT. It specifies CASSSAGVTGELFF.

The chain has TRBV6-5 and TRBJ1-3; D might be TRBD1 (5 bases). The CDR3 runs to 15 residues. Deletions cut 7 bases from V and 3 bases from J, with 16 bases between. The germline gives CDR1 MNHEY, CDR2 SVGAGI. The CDR3, as DNA: TGTGCCAGCAAAACGGGGGGGATCGGTGGAAACACCATATATTTT. It codes for CASKTGGIGGNTIYF.

This rearrangement joins TRBV5-1 to TRBJ1-5, with D unresolved. Per the germline V gene, CDR1 is SGHRS and CDR2 is YFSETQ. Trimming cost V 0 bases and J 7 bases, with 14 bases left between them. The CDR3 consists of 15 residues. The CDR3 region has the DNA TGCGCCAGCAGCTTGGGGACCTCCCCGGGGCAGCCCCAGCATTTT. It specifies CASSLGTSPGQPQHF.

The rearrangement uses TRBV14 and TRBJ2-3, with D unresolved. In germline, CDR1 is SGHDN, CDR2 FVKESK. V lost 1 base and J lost 9, with 11 bases in between. The CDR3 totals 13 residues. The CDR3 DNA sequence: TGTGCCAGCAGCCAAGGGTCAGGTCGCACGCAGTATTTT. Protein product: CASSQGSGRTQYF.

V is TRBV5-5 and J is TRBJ1-6; no firm D call. The V gene lost 4 bases and the J gene lost 10 bases, with 21 bases spanning the gap. The CDR3 length is 16 residues. Germline assignment: CDR1 SGHKS and CDR2 YYEKEE (reference sequence). CDR3 in amino acids: CASSPPRGGRGSPLHF. Written as DNA, the CDR3 is TGTGCCAGCAGCCCCCCGCGAGGAGGGAGAGGGTCACCCCTCCACTTT.

This chain joins TRBV3-1 (or the pseudogene TRBV3-2) and TRBJ2-3; TRBD2 aligns across 12 bases. Germline V CDR1 and CDR2: LGHDT, YNNKEL (reference sequence). The V gene end was trimmed by 4 bases and the J gene end by 6 bases; junction bases not matched to a gene: 8. The CDR3 has 16 amino acids. Written as DNA, the CDR3 is TGTGCCAGCAGCCCCCGACTAGCGGGAGAGTTGGATACGCAGTATTTT. Amino acids: CASSPRLAGELDTQYF.

V gene TRBV5-4 combines with J gene TRBJ2-7; weak D call: TRBD2 (7 bases). Trimming removed 5 bases at V and 0 bases at J, with 24 bases between. Germline V CDR1 and CDR2: SGHNT, YYREEE (reference sequence). The CDR3 length is 18 residues. The CDR3, as DNA: TGTGCCAGCAGGTACGGGGGCGGGTTGCGGGGGTACTCCTACGAGCAGTACTTC. Protein sequence: CASRYGGGLRGYSYEQYF.

Comments on this clone: At one end, the junction sequence differs from germline, possibly due to a read error. The V and J genes are TRBV9 and TRBJ2-3; TRBD2 matches 11 bases. The CDR3 runs 14 residues. CDR1 SGDLS and CDR2 YYNGEE come from the germline V gene. DNA for the CDR3: TGTGCCAGCAGCACTAGCGGGAGCAGAGATACGCAGTATTTT. As protein: CASSTSGSRDTQYF. Using reference TRBV9 and TRBJ2-3 for the parts outside the CDR3, the full variable domain is DSGVTQTPKHLITATGQRVTLRCSPRSGDLSVYWYQQSLDQGLQFLIQYYNGEERAKGNILERFSAQQFPDLHSELNLSSLELGDSALYFCASSTSGSRDTQYFGPGTRLTVL.

The V call is TRBV10-2, the J call TRBJ2-1; TRBD2 aligns across 9 bases. Losses at the gene ends were 7 bases for V and 10 bases for J; bases not matched to a gene: 14. Per germline, CDR1 WSHSY and CDR2 SAAADI. This CDR3 spans 15 amino acids. The CDR3 DNA sequence: TGCGCCAGCACCCCAGGGACTAGCCTTCGTCGCGAGCAGTTCTTC. Residues: CASTPGTSLRREQFF.

This chain joins TRBV2 and TRBJ1-1; 8 nucleotides align to TRBD1. Germline V gene data show CDR1 as SNHLY and CDR2 as FYNNEI. The CDR3 is 16 amino acids. V was clipped by 6 bases and J by 0 bases; unmatched bases: 9. CDR3 bases: TGTGCCAGCAGGAAGAGGGCGGACAGGGTGAACACTGAAGCTTTCTTT. It codes for CASRKRADRVNTEAFF.

The genes are TRBV6-5 and TRBJ1-1; perhaps TRBD1 as D (6 bases). The CDR3 runs 12 residues. Trimming removed 6 bases at V and 10 bases at J, with 15 bases between. CDR1 and CDR2 (germline): MNHEY, SVGAGI. The CDR3 DNA sequence: TGTGCCAGCAGGACCGGGACACATGGAGCTTTCTTT. Residues: CASRTGTHGAFF.

The chain carries TRBV5-5 and TRBJ2-5; TRBD1 might be the D (6 bases). V shed 0 bases and J shed 4 bases, with 13 bases lying between them. This CDR3 region has 15 residues. The germline gives CDR1 SGHKS, CDR2 YYEKEE (reference sequence). This CDR3 is CASSLALGARETQYF. CDR3 in DNA: TGTGCCAGCAGCTTGGCTTTGGGGGCTAGAGAGACCCAGTACTTC. Complete variable domain (other parts from reference TRBV5-5 and TRBJ2-5): DAGVTQSPTHLIKTRGQQVTLRCSPISGHKSVSWYQQVLGQGPQFIFQYYEKEERGRGNFPDRFSARQFPNYSSELNVNALLLGDSALYLCASSLALGARETQYFGPGTRLLVL.